The clone carrying this TCR beta chain was counted between two and nine times. Its antigen is currently unknown. These data come from a study of blood T cells in healthy people across ages. V lost 3 bases to trimming and J lost 6 bases, with 17 bases between them. This CDR3 is 16 amino acids long. A J-beta primer mix and a sample-barcoded 5' primer were used in a second PCR of roughly 6 to 11 cycles. TCRdb passed the 5' RACE reads through MiXCR, listing each CDR3 protein once. The sample contains about 640,000 distinct CDR3 sequences, roughly 30% of which appear only once. General study points: Those diversity estimates obtained from one million T cells were thought to be underestimates. Roughly linear declines in TCR beta diversity per million T cells occurred with age.

Sequencing was carried out using blood. The chain employs TRBV12-3 or TRBV12-4 and TRBJ2-2; a weak D match, TRBD2 (7 bases). The source is a woman aged 80 or over in good health. This CDR3 reads CASSFEFGGQAGELFF. The CDR3 DNA sequence: TGTGCCAGCAGTTTCGAGTTCGGGGGGCAAGCCGGGGAGCTGTTTTTT.